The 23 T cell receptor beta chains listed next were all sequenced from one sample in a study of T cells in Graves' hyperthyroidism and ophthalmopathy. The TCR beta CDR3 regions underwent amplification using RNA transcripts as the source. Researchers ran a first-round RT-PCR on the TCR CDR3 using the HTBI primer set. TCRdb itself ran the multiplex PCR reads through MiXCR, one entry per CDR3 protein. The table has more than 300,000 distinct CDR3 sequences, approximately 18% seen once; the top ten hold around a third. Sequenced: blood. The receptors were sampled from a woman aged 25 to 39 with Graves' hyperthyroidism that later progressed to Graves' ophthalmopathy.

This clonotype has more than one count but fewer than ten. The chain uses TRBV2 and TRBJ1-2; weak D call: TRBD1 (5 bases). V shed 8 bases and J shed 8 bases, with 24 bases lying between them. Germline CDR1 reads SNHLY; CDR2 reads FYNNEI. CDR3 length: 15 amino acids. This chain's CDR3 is CASPGQGLRGGGYTF. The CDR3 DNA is TGTGCCAGCCCCGGGCAGGGTCTCCGGGGGGGGGGCTACACCTTC.

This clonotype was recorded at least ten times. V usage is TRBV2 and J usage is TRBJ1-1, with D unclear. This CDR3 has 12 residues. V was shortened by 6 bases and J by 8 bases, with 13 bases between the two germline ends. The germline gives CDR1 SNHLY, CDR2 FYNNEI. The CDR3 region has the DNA TGTGCCAGCAGGCCCGGTGGATGGGAAGCTTTCTTT. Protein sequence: CASRPGGWEAFF.

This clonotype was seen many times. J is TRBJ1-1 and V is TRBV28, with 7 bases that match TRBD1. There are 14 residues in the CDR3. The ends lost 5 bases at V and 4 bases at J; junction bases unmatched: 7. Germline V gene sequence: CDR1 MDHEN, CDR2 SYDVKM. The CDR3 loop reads CASSAKTGRTEAFF. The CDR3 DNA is TGTGCCAGCAGTGCGAAGACAGGGCGCACTGAAGCTTTCTTT.

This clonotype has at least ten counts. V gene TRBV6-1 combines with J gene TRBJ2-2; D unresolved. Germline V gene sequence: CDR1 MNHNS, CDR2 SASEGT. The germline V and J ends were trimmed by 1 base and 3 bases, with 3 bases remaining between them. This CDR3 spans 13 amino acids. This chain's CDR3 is CASSEGDTGELFF. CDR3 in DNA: TGTGCCAGCAGTGAAGGAGACACCGGGGAGCTGTTTTTT.

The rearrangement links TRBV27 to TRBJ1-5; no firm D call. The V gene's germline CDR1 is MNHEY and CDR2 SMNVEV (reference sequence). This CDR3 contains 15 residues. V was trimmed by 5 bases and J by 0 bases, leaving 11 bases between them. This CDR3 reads CASSILRASNQPQHF. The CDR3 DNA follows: TGTGCCAGCAGTATTTTACGGGCTAGCAATCAGCCCCAGCATTTT.

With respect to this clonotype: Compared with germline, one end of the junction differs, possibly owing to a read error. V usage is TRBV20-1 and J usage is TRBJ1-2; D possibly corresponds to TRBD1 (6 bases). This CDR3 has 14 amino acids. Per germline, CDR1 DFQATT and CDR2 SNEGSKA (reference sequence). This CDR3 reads CSARAMSGGRGHTF. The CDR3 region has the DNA TGCAGTGCTAGAGCCATGTCCGGGGGCCGTGGCCACACCTTC.

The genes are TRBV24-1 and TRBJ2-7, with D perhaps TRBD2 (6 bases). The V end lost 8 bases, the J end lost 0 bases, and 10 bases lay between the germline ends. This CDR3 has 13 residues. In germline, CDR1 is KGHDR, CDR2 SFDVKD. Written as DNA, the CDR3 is TGTGCCACCAATCCCGGGAGCTCCTACGAGCAGTACTTC. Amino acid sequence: CATNPGSSYEQYF.

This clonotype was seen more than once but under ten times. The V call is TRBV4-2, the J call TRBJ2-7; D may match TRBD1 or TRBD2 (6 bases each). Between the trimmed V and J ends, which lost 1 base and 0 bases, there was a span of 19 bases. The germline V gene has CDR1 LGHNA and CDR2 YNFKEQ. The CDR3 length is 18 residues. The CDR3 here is CASSQGDGGTPSSYEQYF. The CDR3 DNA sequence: TGTGCCAGCAGCCAAGGAGATGGCGGGACACCCTCCTCCTACGAGCAGTACTTC.

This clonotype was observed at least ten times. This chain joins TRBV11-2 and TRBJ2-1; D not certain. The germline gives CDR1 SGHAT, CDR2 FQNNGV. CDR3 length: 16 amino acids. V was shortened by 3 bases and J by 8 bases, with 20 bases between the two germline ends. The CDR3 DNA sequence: TGTGCCAGCAGCTTTTACAAGATGAACCTAATACATGAGCAGTTCTTC. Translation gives CASSFYKMNLIHEQFF.

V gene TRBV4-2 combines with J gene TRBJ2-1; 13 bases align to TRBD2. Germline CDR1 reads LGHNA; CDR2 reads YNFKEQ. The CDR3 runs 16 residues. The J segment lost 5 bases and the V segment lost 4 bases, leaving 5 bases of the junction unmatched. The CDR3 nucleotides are TGTGCCAGCAGCCGCCCGGGACTAGCGGGGCACAATGAGCAGTTCTTC. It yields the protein CASSRPGLAGHNEQFF.

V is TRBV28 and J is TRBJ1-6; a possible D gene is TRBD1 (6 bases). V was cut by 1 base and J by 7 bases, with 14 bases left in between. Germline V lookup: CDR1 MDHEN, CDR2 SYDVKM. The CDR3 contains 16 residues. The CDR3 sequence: CASSLFSRGPNSPLHF. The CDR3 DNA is TGTGCCAGCAGTTTATTTTCCCGGGGGCCGAATTCACCCCTCCACTTT.

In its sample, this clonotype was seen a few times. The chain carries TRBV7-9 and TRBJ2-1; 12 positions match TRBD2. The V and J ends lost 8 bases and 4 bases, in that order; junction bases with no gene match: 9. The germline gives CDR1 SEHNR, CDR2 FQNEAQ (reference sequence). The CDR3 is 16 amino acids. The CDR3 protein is CASGSRTSGNYNEQFF. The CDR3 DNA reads TGTGCCAGCGGATCCCGGACTAGCGGGAATTACAATGAGCAGTTCTTC.

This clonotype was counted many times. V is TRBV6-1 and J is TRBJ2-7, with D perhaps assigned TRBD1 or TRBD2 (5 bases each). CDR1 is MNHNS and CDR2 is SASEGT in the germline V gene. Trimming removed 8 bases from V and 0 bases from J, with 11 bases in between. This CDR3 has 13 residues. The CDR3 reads CASSTGTSYEQYF. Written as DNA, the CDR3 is TGTGCCAGCTCAACCGGGACCTCCTACGAGCAGTACTTC.

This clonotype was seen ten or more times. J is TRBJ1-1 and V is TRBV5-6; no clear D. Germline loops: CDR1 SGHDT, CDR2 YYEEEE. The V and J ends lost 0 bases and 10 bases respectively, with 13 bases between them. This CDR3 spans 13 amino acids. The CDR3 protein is CASSLAQRGSAFF. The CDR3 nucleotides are TGTGCCAGCAGCTTGGCCCAGCGTGGGTCAGCTTTCTTT.

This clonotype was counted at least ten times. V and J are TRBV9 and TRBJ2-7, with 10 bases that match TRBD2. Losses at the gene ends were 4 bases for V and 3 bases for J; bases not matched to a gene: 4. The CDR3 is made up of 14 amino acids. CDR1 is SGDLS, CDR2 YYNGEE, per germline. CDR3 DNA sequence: TGTGCCAGCAGCCCGAGCGGGAGGGTCTACGAGCAGTACTTC. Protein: CASSPSGRVYEQYF.

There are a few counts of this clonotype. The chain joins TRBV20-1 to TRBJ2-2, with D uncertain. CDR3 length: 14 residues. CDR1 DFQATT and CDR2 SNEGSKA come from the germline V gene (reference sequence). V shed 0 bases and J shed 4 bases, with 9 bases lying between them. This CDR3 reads CSARDGTGTGELFF. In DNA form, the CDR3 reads TGCAGTGCTAGAGATGGTACGGGCACCGGGGAGCTGTTTTTT.

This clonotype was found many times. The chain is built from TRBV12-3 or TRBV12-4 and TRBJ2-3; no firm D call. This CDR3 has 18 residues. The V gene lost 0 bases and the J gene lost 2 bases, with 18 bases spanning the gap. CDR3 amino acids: CASSLAHDGQTHTDTQYF. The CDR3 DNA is TGTGCCAGCAGTTTAGCGCATGACGGCCAGACACACACAGATACGCAGTATTTT.

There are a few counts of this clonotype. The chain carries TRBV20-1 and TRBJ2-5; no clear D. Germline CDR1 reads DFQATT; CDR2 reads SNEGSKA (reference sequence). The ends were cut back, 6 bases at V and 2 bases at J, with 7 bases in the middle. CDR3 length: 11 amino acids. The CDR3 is CSAGRQETQYF. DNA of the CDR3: TGCAGTGCCGGACGGCAAGAGACCCAGTACTTC.

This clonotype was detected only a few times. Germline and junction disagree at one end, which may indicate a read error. The CDR3 protein is CASSLVVNQETQHF. CDR3 bases: TGTGCCAGCAGCTTGGTGGTTAACCAAGAGACCCAGCACTTC. V is TRBV5-4 and J is TRBJ2-5; D ambiguous. CDR3 size: 14 residues. In germline, CDR1 is SGHNT, CDR2 YYREEE (reference sequence).

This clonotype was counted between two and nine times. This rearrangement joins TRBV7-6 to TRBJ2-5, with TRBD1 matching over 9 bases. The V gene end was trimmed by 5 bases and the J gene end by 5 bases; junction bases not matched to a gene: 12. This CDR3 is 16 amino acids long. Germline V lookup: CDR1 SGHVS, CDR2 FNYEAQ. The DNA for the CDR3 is TGTGCCAGCAGCCCCGATCCCGGACAGGGGAGGGAGACCCAGTACTTC. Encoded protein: CASSPDPGQGRETQYF.

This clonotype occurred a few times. The CDR3 sequence: CASSVVTAANTGELFF. In DNA, the CDR3 is TGTGCCAGCAGCGTAGTGACAGCCGCGAACACCGGGGAGCTGTTTTTT. This chain connects TRBV9 to TRBJ2-2; D is possibly TRBD1 (5 bases). The germline V and J ends were trimmed by 0 bases and 0 bases, with 9 bases remaining between them. This CDR3 spans 16 amino acids. The germline V gene has CDR1 SGDLS and CDR2 YYNGEE.

CDR3 region: CASSRKGPGQGDSYEQYF. The CDR3 DNA reads TGTGCCAGCAGTCGTAAAGGCCCGGGACAGGGGGACTCCTACGAGCAGTACTTC. V usage is TRBV27 and J usage is TRBJ2-7, with 11 bases fitting TRBD1. The CDR3 contains 18 residues. The germline CDR1 and CDR2 sequences are MNHEY and SMNVEV (reference sequence). Trimming at V came to 5 bases and at J to 0 bases, leaving 12 bases not matched to a gene.

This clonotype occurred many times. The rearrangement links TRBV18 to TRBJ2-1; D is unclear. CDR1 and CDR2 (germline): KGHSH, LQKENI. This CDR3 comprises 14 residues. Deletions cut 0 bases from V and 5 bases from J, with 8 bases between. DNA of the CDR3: TGTGCCAGCTCACCACCGGAATCCAACAATGAGCAGTTCTTC. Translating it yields CASSPPESNNEQFF.